This T cell receptor (beta chain) was obtained from a study of monozygotic twins with inflammatory bowel disease. Study-level points and caveats: The sharing of clonotypes with others was lower in IBD patients than in healthy twins, especially with disease activity. Evidence did not back any single strong signal or clonotype linked to IBD.

Worth noting for this clonotype: Its cognate antigen is unknown.

Isolation of total RNA was performed on whole blood, with no prior T cell sorting. Researchers used template switching to add UMIs featuring a 6-nucleotide sample barcode. TCRdb processed the 5' RACE reads again and assigns one entry to each CDR3 protein, with no DNA. The listing contains about 160,000 distinct CDR3 sequences. Germline CDR1 reads SGHTA; CDR2 reads FQGNSA. The CDR3 contains 12 residues. The sequence came from a human donor with ulcerative colitis or Crohn's disease, or a healthy co-twin of an affected twin (not recorded which). The V gene is TRBV7-2, the J gene TRBJ2-7. The specimen was blood. The CDR3 here is CASSLFRDEQYF.